One T cell receptor (beta chain) is described in this entry. Its antigen is still unknown. These data originate in a study of beta chain features in type 1 diabetes. Study findings and constraints: Type 1 diabetes patients had TCRB CDR3s that were shorter (moderately but significantly so) in all four CD4+ subsets.

Trimming stripped 3 bases from V and 4 bases from J, with 19 bases between. CDR3 size: 17 residues. Germline CDR1 reads SEHNR; CDR2 reads FQNEAQ (reference sequence). The sequenced template was cDNA made from the entire isolated RNA. The protocol was immunoSEQ multiplex PCR, while the TCRdb copy is restricted to in-frame clones and leaves out a portion. The sample has 300,000 to 450,000 clones; roughly 12% are singletons. The source material was naive CD4+ T cells from blood. This chain connects TRBV7-9 to TRBJ2-1, with D perhaps TRBD2 (6 bases). This TCR was sampled from a woman under 30 with type 1 diabetes. CDR3 residues: CASSLTGVRGLYNEQFF. CDR3 in DNA: TGTGCCAGCAGCTTGACGGGGGTGAGGGGTTTATACAATGAGCAGTTCTTC. Complete variable domain (other parts from reference TRBV7-9 and TRBJ2-1): DTGVSQNPRHKITKRGQNVTFRCDPISEHNRLYWYRQTLGQGPEFLTYFQNEAQLEKSRLLSDRFSAERPKGSFSTLEIQRTEQGDSAMYLCASSLTGVRGLYNEQFFGPGTRLTVL.